The clone carrying this T cell receptor beta chain has a handful of counts. Germline CDR1 SGHVS, CDR2 FNYEAQ. This CDR3 comprises 17 residues. The V segment lost 1 base and the J segment 1 base; nucleotides outside the gene matches: 6. The data were produced by immunoSEQ multiplex PCR, yet TCRdb's version contains in-frame clones alone and is incomplete. The sample has several hundred clones, less than 20% seen once. The sample originates from a study of T cells in localized non-small cell lung cancer. The V call is TRBV7-6, the J call TRBJ2-4; TRBD1 aligns across 8 bases. The source was lung tumor tissue, collected before any cancer treatment. The source is a man aged 40 to 75 with stage III squamous cell lung carcinoma. The CDR3 loop is CASSLGRGQAAKNIQYF. CDR3 bases: TGTGCCAGCAGCTTAGGTCGGGGACAGGCGGCCAAAAACATTCAGTACTTC.